Below, 22 T cell receptor beta chains from the same sample are listed, as sequenced in a study of spatial heterogeneity in lung cancer (dated by TCRdb to about 2019). The research as a whole found: The number of expanded intratumoral alpha and beta TCRs correlated with the tumor nonsynonymous mutation count.

Read against the paper, the sample's time point label means: sample taken at primary tumor resection. The receptor library was made with 5' RACE. TCRdb shows the sequencer as NextSeq 500. The public reads were quality trimmed at Q25 with fastp and then assembled into clones with MiXCR by TCRdb, keeping productive beta chains. Each CDR3 protein gets just one entry, which takes the most common genes and DNA from the rows behind it. For this sample there are several thousand distinct CDR3 sequences; around 7% appear just once. The ten largest clonotypes hold around 9.4% of the sample. Their cognate antigens are unknown. Sequences were derived from lung tumor tissue, sampled at surgery. Source of these receptors: a male donor with early-stage non-small cell lung cancer.

This clonotype was picked up one time. The gene calls are TRBV29-1 and TRBJ2-7; 9 nucleotides align to TRBD1. This CDR3 region has 13 residues. Trimming cost V 7 bases and J 4 bases; bases outside gene matches: 8. Germline V lookup: CDR1 SQVTM, CDR2 ANQGSEA. The CDR3 DNA reads TGCAGCGCACAACAGGGGGCGCAGTACGAGCAGTACTTC. The encoded protein is CSAQQGAQYEQYF.

In its sample, this clonotype was seen many times. J is TRBJ2-7 and V is TRBV3-1, with 10 bases lining up with TRBD2. V dropped 4 bases and J dropped 1; count of bases not matched to a gene: 7. Germline V CDR1 and CDR2: LGHDT, YNNKEL (reference sequence). The CDR3 loop spans 16 amino acids. This chain's CDR3 is CASSLYSGRISYEQYF. CDR3 DNA: TGTGCCAGCAGCCTTTATAGCGGGAGGATTTCCTACGAGCAGTACTTC.

This clonotype counts as medium-sized. The rearrangement joins TRBV6-1 to TRBJ2-6; D unclear. Germline V lookup: CDR1 MNHNS, CDR2 SASEGT. The CDR3 has 14 amino acids. V was clipped by 6 bases and J by 4 bases, with 10 bases between them. The CDR3 sequence: CASSPRPGANVLTF. In DNA form, the CDR3 reads TGTGCCAGCAGCCCCCGCCCCGGGGCCAACGTCCTGACTTTC.

By share of the sample, this clonotype is medium-sized. The chain joins TRBV6-5 to TRBJ2-1, with TRBD2 identical over 14 bases. J was trimmed by 0 bases and V by 5 bases; bases with no gene match: 6. CDR3 length: 18 residues. CDR1 is MNHEY, CDR2 SVGAGI, per germline. The CDR3 nucleotides are TGTGCCAGCAGTACAAGGACTAGCGGGAGGTCCTCCTACAATGAGCAGTTCTTC. Protein sequence: CASSTRTSGRSSYNEQFF.

Judged by abundance, this clonotype is medium-sized. The V call is TRBV12-3 or TRBV12-4, the J call TRBJ1-6, with D unclear. Between the trimmed V and J ends, which lost 2 bases and 8 bases, there was a span of 4 bases. This CDR3 is built from 12 residues. This CDR3 reads CASSLNHSPLHF. Written as DNA, the CDR3 is TGTGCCAGCAGTTTAAACCATTCACCCCTCCACTTT.

The gene calls are TRBV2 and TRBJ2-2, with 7 nucleotides matching TRBD1. CDR1 is SNHLY, CDR2 FYNNEI, per germline. CDR3 length: 14 residues. The V gene end was trimmed by 10 bases and the J gene end by 3 bases; junction bases not matched to a gene: 8. The CDR3 sequence: CATEQQGYTGELFF. The CDR3 coding sequence is TGTGCCACCGAACAACAGGGGTACACCGGGGAGCTGTTTTTT.

This clonotype was seen repeatedly, ten times or more. The chain couples TRBV2 to TRBJ2-1; possible D gene TRBD1, 6 bases. The V gene's germline CDR1 is SNHLY and CDR2 FYNNEI. This CDR3 has 14 residues. The germline V and J ends were trimmed by 7 bases and 9 bases, with 19 bases remaining between them. The CDR3 DNA reads TGTGCCAGCACCGATACAGGGCAGGTTATTGAGCAGTTCTTC. Translated, it gives CASTDTGQVIEQFF.

This clonotype is medium-sized by share. The chain has TRBV6-5 and TRBJ2-7; 7 bases match TRBD1. Per the germline V gene, CDR1 is MNHEY and CDR2 is SVGAGI. This CDR3 comprises 13 residues. After removal of 4 bases from V and 1 base from J, the junction contained 1 base not matched to a gene. Here the CDR3 DNA reads TGTGCCAGCAGTTCGACAGGGTCCTACGAGCAGTACTTC. It encodes CASSSTGSYEQYF.

By share, this clonotype counts as medium-sized. This chain uses TRBV2 with TRBJ1-6; tentatively, D is TRBD1 (6 bases). Trimming shortened V by 0 bases and J by 8 bases, and 8 bases separated the two germline ends. Germline CDR1 and CDR2: SNHLY and FYNNEI. This CDR3 is 14 amino acids long. The CDR3 sequence: CASSEAQGHSPLHF. CDR3 DNA: TGTGCCAGCAGTGAAGCACAGGGTCATTCACCCCTCCACTTT.

A remark on this clonotype: It may be a read error: a sequence one base away is much more abundant. The chain is built from TRBV18 and TRBJ1-2, with TRBD1 matching over 7 bases. Germline V lookup: CDR1 KGHSH, CDR2 LQKENI. This CDR3 is 16 amino acids long. The CDR3 sequence is CASPPTGQVSNYGYTF. DNA of the CDR3: TGTGCCAGCCCACCCACCGGACAGGTGTCTAACTATGGCTACACCTTC.

The V call is TRBV18, the J call TRBJ1-1; the match to TRBD1 covers 9 bases. Trimming cost V 2 bases and J 4 bases; bases outside gene matches: 5. The CDR3 extends over 15 amino acids. Germline V gives CDR1 KGHSH, CDR2 LQKENI. CDR3 region: CASSPAGTGRTEAFF. The CDR3 DNA reads TGTGCCAGCTCACCAGCCGGGACAGGGCGCACTGAAGCTTTCTTT.

The V call is TRBV29-1, the J call TRBJ2-5; 8 positions match TRBD1. CDR3 length: 12 residues. Germline CDR1 and CDR2: SQVTM and ANQGSEA. V shed 6 bases, J shed 1 base, and the junction held 1 base outside the gene matches. CDR3 sequence: CSVDRGQETQYF. CDR3 sequence (DNA): TGCAGCGTCGACAGGGGCCAAGAGACCCAGTACTTC.

This clonotype has only a few counts. The V call is TRBV5-5, the J call TRBJ1-5; TRBD1 matches at 8 bases. CDR1 is SGHKS, CDR2 YYEKEE, per germline (reference sequence). V lost 2 bases to trimming and J lost 2 bases; unmatched junction nucleotides: 6. This CDR3 contains 16 residues. The CDR3 sequence: CASSLGGQGGNQPQHF. CDR3 bases: TGTGCCAGCAGCTTAGGAGGACAGGGAGGCAATCAGCCCCAGCATTTT. Combining the CDR3 with reference TRBV5-5 and TRBJ1-5 gives the whole variable domain DAGVTQSPTHLIKTRGQQVTLRCSPISGHKSVSWYQQVLGQGPQFIFQYYEKEERGRGNFPDRFSARQFPNYSSELNVNALLLGDSALYLCASSLGGQGGNQPQHFGDGTRLSIL.

This clonotype was recorded at least ten times. The chain employs TRBV2 and TRBJ2-7, with 10 bases fitting TRBD2. Trimming took 5 bases from V and 5 from J; bases not matched to a gene: 9. Germline CDR1 SNHLY, CDR2 FYNNEI. This CDR3 comprises 15 residues. The CDR3 sequence is CASSLAGVRSHEQYF. The CDR3 nucleotides are TGTGCCAGCAGTCTAGCGGGAGTTCGTAGCCACGAGCAGTACTTC.

This clonotype has only a few counts. CDR3 sequence reads: CSVEGGGPSTDTQYF. As DNA, the CDR3 is TGCAGCGTTGAGGGCGGGGGGCCTAGCACAGATACGCAGTATTTT. V usage is TRBV29-1 and J usage is TRBJ2-3; 8 bases fit TRBD2. This CDR3 region has 15 residues. J gave up 0 bases and V 3 bases, and 5 bases lay outside the gene matches. CDR1 and CDR2 from the germline V gene are SQVTM and ANQGSEA.

This clonotype was counted at least ten times. The chain carries TRBV28 and TRBJ1-1; D unclear. Looked up from germline, CDR1 is MDHEN and CDR2 is SYDVKM. The length of the CDR3 is 11 residues. The germline V and J ends were trimmed by 8 bases and 11 bases, with 15 bases remaining between them. The CDR3 protein is CASRGRFGAFF. Written as DNA, the CDR3 is TGTGCCAGCCGAGGACGGTTTGGGGCTTTCTTT.

In its sample, this clonotype ranks as medium-sized. The V call is TRBV6-1, the J call TRBJ2-4; TRBD1 aligns across 9 bases. Germline CDR1 and CDR2: MNHNS and SASEGT. This CDR3 region has 15 residues. V lost 1 base, J lost 9 bases, and 7 bases stayed unmatched. CDR3 region: CASSEEGTGRRIQYF. The CDR3 bases are TGTGCCAGCAGTGAAGAGGGGACAGGGCGTCGCATTCAGTACTTC.

By frequency in the sample, this clonotype is medium-sized. The chain couples TRBV27 to TRBJ1-1; possibly TRBD1 for D (5 bases). CDR1 and CDR2 from the germline V gene are MNHEY and SMNVEV (reference sequence). This CDR3 has 14 residues. V was shortened by 6 bases and J by 8 bases, with 19 bases between the two germline ends. The CDR3 protein is CASSSIQGDAEAFF. The CDR3 DNA sequence: TGTGCCAGCAGCTCCATCCAGGGAGACGCGGAAGCTTTCTTT.

This clonotype turned up a few times. The CDR3 DNA reads TGTGCCAGCAGCTTAGTACGGGGGGCCTACGAGCAGTACTTC. Its protein is CASSLVRGAYEQYF. This chain links TRBV11-2 with TRBJ2-7, with TRBD2 matching 7 bases. From germline, CDR1 is SGHAT and CDR2 FQNNGV. The CDR3 contains 14 residues. J was trimmed by 2 bases and V by 1 base; bases with no gene match: 2. Complete variable domain (other parts from reference TRBV11-2 and TRBJ2-7): EAGVAQSPRYKIIEKRQSVAFWCNPISGHATLYWYQQILGQGPKLLIQFQNNGVVDDSQLPKDRFSAERLKGVDSTLKIQPAKLEDSAVYLCASSLVRGAYEQYFGPGTRLTVT.

By sample share, this clonotype is medium-sized. The V and J genes are TRBV5-1 and TRBJ1-2; D possibly corresponds to TRBD1 (6 bases). The CDR3 is 15 residues long. Per the germline V gene, CDR1 is SGHRS and CDR2 is YFSETQ. V gave up 3 bases and J gave up 3 bases, with 15 bases separating them. CDR3 sequence: CASSWSGQSDYGYTF. The CDR3 DNA sequence: TGCGCCAGCAGCTGGAGCGGACAGTCTGACTATGGCTACACCTTC.

Many counts were recorded for this clonotype. This sequence joins TRBV10-2 and TRBJ1-5; a possible D gene is TRBD1 (5 bases). This CDR3 has 15 residues. Trimming took off 9 bases at V and 6 bases at J, with 21 bases between the two ends. Germline CDR1 and CDR2: WSHSY and SAAADI. The DNA for the CDR3 is TGCGCCAGTACAACAGGAGGGGCGTTCGGTCAGCCCCAGCATTTT. Residues: CASTTGGAFGQPQHF.

There are a few counts of this clonotype. This chain joins TRBV12-3 or TRBV12-4 and TRBJ2-3; D ambiguous. CDR3 length: 11 amino acids. The V end was cut by 8 bases, the J end by 3 bases, with 6 bases between. CDR3 coding DNA: TGTGCCAGCTTATGGACAGATACGCAGTATTTT. The encoded protein is CASLWTDTQYF.